This T cell receptor beta chain was found in a study of CD8 T cells in Susac syndrome. On the study more broadly: Patients with Susac syndrome were, at the time of blood collection, therapy-naive, maintained on corticosteroids, or maintained on intravenous immunoglobulin alone.

RNA totalling about 0.5 to 1 ug underwent reverse transcription with random hexamers. Multiplex immunoSEQ PCR targeted 54 Vbeta and 13 Jbeta TCR beta segments. Via MiXCR, TCRdb re-called the immunoSEQ multiplex PCR reads, giving one row per CDR3 protein. Here the sample spans about 190,000 distinct CDR3 sequences, about 91% being singletons. For this clonotype: What it recognizes is unknown.

CDR3 length: 16 amino acids. Germline CDR1 reads MGHRA; CDR2 reads YSYEKL. Trimming removed 4 bases at V and 4 bases at J, with 14 bases between. General study findings and limits: In its TCR sequencing and HLA analysis, the study acknowledged that the number of individuals was relatively small.

The TCR was taken from a human donor with Susac syndrome. The V call is TRBV4-1, the J call TRBJ2-6; D is tentatively TRBD1 or TRBD2 (5 bases each). The material sequenced was CD4+ T cells from PBMCs. This CDR3 reads CASSPAVGVGANVLTF. CDR3 DNA sequence: TGCGCCAGCAGCCCAGCGGTAGGGGTGGGGGCCAACGTCCTGACTTTC.